This TCR beta chain was sequenced in a study of metastatic and nonmetastatic thyroid tumors. Overall study context: For malignant and benign thyroid patients, tumor or nodule tissue and blood were the sources whose repertoires were compared.

This clone has a count of ten or more. Among the patients, none had received any treatment before thyroid surgery. TCRdb re-processed the PCR reads through MiXCR. The sample contains approximately 90,000 clones, 12% of which appear only once. Input material: blood. The receptor was isolated from a female donor with papillary thyroid cancer or a benign thyroid nodule (not recorded which). Some clones in this sample may be carry-over from other donors' samples.

The CDR3 protein is CASSPPDRGGGQPQHF. CDR3 nucleotide sequence: TGTGCCAGCAGTCCCCCCGACAGGGGCGGGGGTCAGCCCCAGCATTTT. The V and J genes are TRBV28 and TRBJ1-5; 8 bases are a match to TRBD1. The V gene end was trimmed by 5 bases and the J gene end by 6 bases; junction bases not matched to a gene: 12. The germline V gene has CDR1 MDHEN and CDR2 SYDVKM. The CDR3 extends over 16 amino acids.